This T cell receptor beta chain emerged from a study of T cell repertoires in cytomegalovirus infection. Turning to the study itself: Public TCR beta signatures marked donors with CMV infection and the matching HLA. Whole-study results and caveats: Predominance within the ex vivo response was attributable to HLA-C-restricted CMV-specific TCR beta clonotypes.

CDR3 length: 13 amino acids. Trimming cost V 5 bases and J 3 bases, with 8 bases left between them. Looked up from germline, CDR1 is SNHLY and CDR2 is FYNNEI. About this clonotype: Its antigen remains unidentified.

TCRdb used MiXCR to reprocess the reads, holding one entry per CDR3 protein. The sample has approximately 6,100 distinct CDR3 sequences, about 49% seen once. V gene TRBV2 combines with J gene TRBJ1-5; no clear D. This sequence originates from a human donor in good health (CMV status not recorded). Some clones in this sample may be carry-over from other donors' samples. Sequencing input: PBMCs, sequenced either directly or after in vitro stimulation (not recorded which). CDR3 sequence (DNA): TGTGCCAGCAGTATCTGGGTCAATCAGCCCCAGCATTTT. Its translation: CASSIWVNQPQHF.